The clone carrying this T cell receptor (beta chain) was recorded once. CDR1 and CDR2 from the germline V gene are SGHRS and YFSETQ. This CDR3 comprises 14 residues. Losses at the gene ends were 4 bases for V and 4 bases for J; bases not matched to a gene: 4. This sample is part of a study of blood T cell repertoires in COVID-19. Study-wide context: From T cells, B-cell-depleted T cells, or PBMCs came the material, which was cDNA or gDNA.

Assay used: immunoSEQ multiplex PCR; TCRdb lists only in-frame clones, some missing. The sample lists around 210,000 clones, more than 80% seen once, with about 7.8% in the top ten. Sequences were obtained from peripheral blood. This sequence joins TRBV5-1 and TRBJ2-2; 7 bases agree with TRBD1. This TCR was recovered from a woman of 80 years or more with COVID-19, enrolled during active disease. As DNA, the CDR3 is TGCGCCAGCAGCAACCGGGACAGCACCGGGGAGCTGTTTTTT. Translated: CASSNRDSTGELFF.